This T cell receptor (beta chain) was recorded in a study of sequential checkpoint blockade in melanoma. Treatment defined: randomized to nivolumab then ipilimumab (arm A) or the reverse (arm B). None of the patients previously received DNA-damaging chemotherapy. PBMC sorting kept live CD3+CD8+ cells without CD19 or CD56. Sequenced by immunoSEQ multiplex PCR; TCRdb stores in-frame clones only, minus some. This repertoire shows tens of thousands of clones, just over 85% found once; its top ten account for approximately 12%. Material: CD8+ T cells sorted from blood (inferred from file names), obtained from a patient given nivolumab and ipilimumab in sequence. This TCR derives from a human donor with melanoma.

CDR3: CASSLAGGADTQYF. The CDR3, as DNA: TGTGCCAGCAGCCTCGCCGGGGGGGCAGATACGCAGTATTTT. The chain is built from TRBV6-5 and TRBJ2-3; 8 nucleotides match TRBD2. V trimming: 6 bases; J trimming: 4 bases; junction bases outside the gene matches: 6. In germline, CDR1 is MNHEY, CDR2 SVGAGI. The CDR3 extends over 14 amino acids.